Listed below are T cell receptor beta chains from one sample, sequenced in a study of T cell responses to AZD1222 COVID-19 vaccine. This table comes from immunoSEQ multiplex PCR, and its TCRdb copy is limited to in-frame clones, with some not included. The sample has around 190,000 clones; almost 90% are singletons. Sequenced here: peripheral blood, sampled on day 0 of AZD1222 vaccination. The receptor set was obtained from an adult in good health. Both conserved end residues are part of each CDR3.

j_call v_call cdr3_aa
TRBJ1-2 TRBV28 CASSPRHYGYTF
TRBJ1-6 TRBV2 CASSEVLGQGNSPLHF
TRBJ1-5 TRBV10-2 CATQDRGRQPQHF
TRBJ1-2 TRBV10-3 CAISEPEQPNYGYTF
TRBJ2-5 TRBV7-8 CASSLGLTDRETQYF
TRBJ2-5 TRBV5-1 CASSSGSSDQETQYF
TRBJ2-3 TRBV11-2 CASSLSIAGGADTQYF
TRBJ2-1 TRBV5-1 CASSSGGAGEQFF
TRBJ2-6 TRBV5-8 CASSLDRGGANVLTF
TRBJ2-5 TRBV6-5 CASSKPGRETQYF
TRBJ1-5 TRBV6-5 CASRPTGSNQPQHF
TRBJ2-5 TRBV28 CASTPGPAGVQETQYF
TRBJ2-5 TRBV7-7 CATSSGRAWEETQYF
TRBJ1-2 TRBV5-1 CASSLGSTGGDYGYTF
TRBJ2-5 TRBV12-3/TRBV12-4 CASSPPTGTRYF
TRBJ1-5 TRBV30 CACWTGGIGNQPQHF
TRBJ1-2 TRBV9 CASSFTGDYGYTF
TRBJ1-4 TRBV18 CASSSTGIPNEKLFF
TRBJ2-7 TRBV5-8 CASSLEGSEQYF
TRBJ1-5 TRBV5-1 CASSLGQGGQPQHF
TRBJ2-2 TRBV29-1 CSVTKGTGELFF
TRBJ2-1 TRBV9 CASSVEVWAREQFF
TRBJ1-6 TRBV9 CASSEGGNSPLHF
TRBJ2-4 TRBV7-2 CASSLNSLAGGGIQYF
TRBJ2-7 TRBV21-1 CASSKGVGSGRTEQYF
TRBJ1-5 TRBV19 CASSSTATRRISNQPQHF
TRBJ2-5 TRBV18 CASSPGLADQETQYF
TRBJ2-7 TRBV4-2 CASSQELAGPTYEQYF
TRBJ2-5 TRBV9 CASSGTGQETQYF
TRBJ1-5 TRBV24-1 CATGGGEWDQPQHF
TRBJ2-3 TRBV29-1 CSATKTGVADTQYF
TRBJ1-5 TRBV30 CAWSVVRNNQPQHF
TRBJ1-1 TRBV19 CASGRQGPTAEAFF
TRBJ2-7 TRBV28 CASSFGQGIDEQYF
TRBJ2-7 TRBV6-5 CASSYSGEQYF
TRBJ1-3 TRBV5-6 CASSLGPTETSGNTIYF
TRBJ1-3 TRBV9 CASSSGGHAGNTIYF
TRBJ1-2 TRBV3-1/TRBV3-2 CASSQVDRGYYGYTF
TRBJ1-4 TRBV5-1 CASSFRTGLGEKLFF
TRBJ1-2 TRBV28 CASSSRGSPSGGYTF
TRBJ2-7 TRBV3-1/TRBV3-2 CASSPSQHYEQYF
TRBJ1-5 TRBV27 CASSFGGVGQPQHF
TRBJ2-2 TRBV6-5 CASTRDTFAGELFF
TRBJ2-7 TRBV27 CASSLRDRGYEQYF
TRBJ2-5 TRBV20-1 CSASDQETQYF
TRBJ1-1 TRBV5-6 CASSLTDRGRVNTEAFF
TRBJ2-7 TRBV5-4 CASSGGSSGRATYEQYF
TRBJ2-3 TRBV10-2 CASSVSGRTDTQYF
TRBJ1-5 TRBV13 CASSRGSNQPQHF
TRBJ1-2 TRBV28 CASSFPLGPTNYGYTF
TRBJ1-5 TRBV30 CAWSKGQGAFQPQHF
TRBJ2-3 TRBV9 CASSVGDRTDTQYF